This paragraph covers one T cell receptor beta chain sequence. The target antigen is unknown. The CDR3 contains 15 residues. Between the trimmed V and J ends, which lost 5 bases and 11 bases, there was a span of 22 bases. Germline assignment: CDR1 MDHEN and CDR2 SYDVKM. The data derive from a study of CD8 T cells in ankylosing spondylitis. Via MiXCR, TCRdb re-called the 5' RACE reads, giving one row per CDR3 protein. Among roughly 350,000 distinct CDR3 sequences listed, less than 9.5% were seen once. Study results and limitations: It appeared that ankylosing spondylitis blood was characterized by a TCR beta motif of under ten highly homologous variants. Disease-linked clones bore a CD8+ phenotype, appearing relatively rarely in peripheral blood.

The rearrangement joins TRBV28 to TRBJ2-1, with D possibly being TRBD1 or TRBD2 (5 bases each). Material for sequencing was blood, either unsorted or a sorted T cell fraction (not recorded which). This TCR derives from a male donor with ankylosing spondylitis. The DNA of the CDR3 is TGTGCCAGCAGTGGGGACCCGGGGACCCAAAGAAAGCAGTTCTTC. This translates into CASSGDPGTQRKQFF.